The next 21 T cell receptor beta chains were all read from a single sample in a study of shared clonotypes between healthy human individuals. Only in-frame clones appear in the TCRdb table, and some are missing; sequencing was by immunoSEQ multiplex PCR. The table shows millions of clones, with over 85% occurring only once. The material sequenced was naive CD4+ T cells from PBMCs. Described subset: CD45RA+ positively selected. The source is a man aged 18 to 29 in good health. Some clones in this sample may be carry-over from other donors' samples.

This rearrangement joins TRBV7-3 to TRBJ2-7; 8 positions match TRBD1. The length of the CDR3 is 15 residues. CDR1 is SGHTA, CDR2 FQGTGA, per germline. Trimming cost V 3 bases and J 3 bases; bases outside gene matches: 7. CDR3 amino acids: CASSFGQGKNYEQYF. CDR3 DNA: TGTGCCAGCAGCTTCGGACAGGGAAAAAACTACGAGCAGTACTTC.

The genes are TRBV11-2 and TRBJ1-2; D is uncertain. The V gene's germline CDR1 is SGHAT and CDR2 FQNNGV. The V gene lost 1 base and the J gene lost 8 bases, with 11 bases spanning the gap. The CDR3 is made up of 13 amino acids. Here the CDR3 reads CASSLGPRLGYTF. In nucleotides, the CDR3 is TGTGCCAGCAGCTTAGGGCCACGCCTCGGCTACACCTTC.

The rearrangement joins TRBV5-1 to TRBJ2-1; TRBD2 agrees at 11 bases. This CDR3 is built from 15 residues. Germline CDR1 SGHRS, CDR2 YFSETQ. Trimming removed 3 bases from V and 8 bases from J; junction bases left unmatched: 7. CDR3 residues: CASSSLAGVSDEQFF. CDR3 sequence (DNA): TGCGCCAGCAGCTCACTAGCGGGAGTATCGGATGAGCAGTTCTTC.

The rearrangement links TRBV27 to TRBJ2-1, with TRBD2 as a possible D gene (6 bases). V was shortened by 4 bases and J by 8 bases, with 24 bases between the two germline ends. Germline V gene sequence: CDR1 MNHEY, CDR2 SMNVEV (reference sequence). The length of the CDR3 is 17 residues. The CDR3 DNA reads TGTGCCAGCAGTTCTGGGGGAGGAAACGGGGTGGGCTATGAGCAGTTCTTC. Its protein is CASSSGGGNGVGYEQFF.

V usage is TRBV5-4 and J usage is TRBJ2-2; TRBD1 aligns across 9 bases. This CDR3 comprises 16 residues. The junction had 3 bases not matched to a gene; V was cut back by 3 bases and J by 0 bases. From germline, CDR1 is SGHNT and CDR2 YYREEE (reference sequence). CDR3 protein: CASSYRQGANTGELFF. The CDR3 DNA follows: TGTGCCAGCAGCTACAGACAGGGGGCGAACACCGGGGAGCTGTTTTTT.

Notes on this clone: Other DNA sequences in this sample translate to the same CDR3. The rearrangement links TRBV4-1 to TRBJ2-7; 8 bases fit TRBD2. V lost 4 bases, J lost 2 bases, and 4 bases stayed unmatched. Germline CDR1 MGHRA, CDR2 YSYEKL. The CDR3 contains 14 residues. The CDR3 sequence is CASSRPGLAYEQYF. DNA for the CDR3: TGCGCCAGCAGCCGGCCGGGACTAGCCTACGAGCAGTACTTC.

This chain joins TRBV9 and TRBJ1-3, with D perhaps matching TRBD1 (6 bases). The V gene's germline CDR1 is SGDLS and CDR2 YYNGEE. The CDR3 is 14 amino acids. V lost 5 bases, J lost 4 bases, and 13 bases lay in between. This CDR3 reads CASSSSGGGNTIYF. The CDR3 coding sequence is TGTGCCAGCAGTTCCTCGGGGGGCGGAAACACCATATATTTT.

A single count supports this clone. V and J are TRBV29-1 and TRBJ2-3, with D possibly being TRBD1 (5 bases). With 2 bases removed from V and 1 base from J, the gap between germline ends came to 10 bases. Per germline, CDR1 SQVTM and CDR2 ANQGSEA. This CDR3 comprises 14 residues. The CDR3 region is CSVERARGTDTQYF. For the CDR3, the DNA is TGCAGCGTTGAAAGGGCCAGGGGCACAGATACGCAGTATTTT.

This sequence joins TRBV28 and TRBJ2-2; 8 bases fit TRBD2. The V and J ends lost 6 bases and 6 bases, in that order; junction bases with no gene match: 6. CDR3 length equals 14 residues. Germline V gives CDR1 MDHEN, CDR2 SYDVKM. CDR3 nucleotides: TGTGCCAGCAGCTCTTCTAGCGGGCCCGGGGAGCTGTTTTTT. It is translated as CASSSSSGPGELFF.

The CDR3: CASSERLALDNEQFF. The DNA of the CDR3 is TGCGCCAGCAGTGAGCGACTAGCGCTCGACAATGAGCAGTTCTTC. The V call is TRBV10-2, the J call TRBJ2-1; TRBD2 matches 8 bases. The V segment lost 2 bases and the J segment 5 bases; nucleotides outside the gene matches: 5. Germline CDR1 reads WSHSY; CDR2 reads SAAADI. The length of the CDR3 is 15 residues.

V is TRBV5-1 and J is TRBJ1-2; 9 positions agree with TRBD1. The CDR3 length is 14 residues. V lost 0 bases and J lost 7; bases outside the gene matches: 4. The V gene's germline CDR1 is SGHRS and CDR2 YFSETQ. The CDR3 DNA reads TGCGCCAGCAGCTTGGGACAGGGGGTTCGTGGCTACACCTTC. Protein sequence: CASSLGQGVRGYTF. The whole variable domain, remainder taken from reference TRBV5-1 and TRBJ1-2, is KAGVTQTPRYLIKTRGQQVTLSCSPISGHRSVSWYQQTPGQGLQFLFEYFSETQRNKGNFPGRFSGRQFSNSRSEMNVSTLELGDSALYLCASSLGQGVRGYTFGSGTRLTVV.

CDR3 residues: CASSPAAGRTNTGELFF. The DNA of the CDR3 is TGTGCCAGCTCACCAGCGGCCGGACGGACGAACACCGGGGAGCTGTTTTTT. V and J are TRBV18 and TRBJ2-2; D not resolved. This CDR3 has 17 residues. V was cut by 2 bases and J by 0 bases, with 13 bases left in between. The germline gives CDR1 KGHSH, CDR2 LQKENI. Variable domain in full (rest from reference TRBV18 and TRBJ2-2): NAGVMQNPRHLVRRRGQEARLRCSPMKGHSHVYWYRQLPEEGLKFMVYLQKENIIDESGMPKERFSAEFPKEGPSILRIQQVVRGDSAAYFCASSPAAGRTNTGELFFGEGSRLTVL.

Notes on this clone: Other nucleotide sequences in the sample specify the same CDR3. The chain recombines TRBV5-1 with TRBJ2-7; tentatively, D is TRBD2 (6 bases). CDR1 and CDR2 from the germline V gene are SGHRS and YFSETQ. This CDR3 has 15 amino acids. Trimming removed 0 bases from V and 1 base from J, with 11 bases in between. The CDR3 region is CASSLVVSGSYEQYF. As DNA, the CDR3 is TGCGCCAGCAGCTTGGTAGTTAGCGGTTCCTACGAGCAGTACTTC.

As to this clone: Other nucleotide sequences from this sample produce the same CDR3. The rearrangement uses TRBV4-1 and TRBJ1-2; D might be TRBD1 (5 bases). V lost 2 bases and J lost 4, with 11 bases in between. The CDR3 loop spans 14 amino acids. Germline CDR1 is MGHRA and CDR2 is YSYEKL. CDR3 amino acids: CASSQRGIAYGYTF. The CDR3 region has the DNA TGCGCCAGCAGCCAACGGGGGATTGCCTATGGCTACACCTTC.

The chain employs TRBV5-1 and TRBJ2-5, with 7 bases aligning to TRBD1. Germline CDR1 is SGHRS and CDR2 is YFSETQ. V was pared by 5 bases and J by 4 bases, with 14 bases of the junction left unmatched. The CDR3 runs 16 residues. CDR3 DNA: TGCGCCAGCAGACGTGCTACAGGGGTTCTGGGAGAGACCCAGTACTTC. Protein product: CASRRATGVLGETQYF.

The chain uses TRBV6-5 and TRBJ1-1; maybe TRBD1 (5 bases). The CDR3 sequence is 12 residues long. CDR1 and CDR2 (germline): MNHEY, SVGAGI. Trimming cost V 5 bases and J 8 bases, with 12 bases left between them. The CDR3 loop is CASSPLGGEAFF. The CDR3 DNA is TGTGCCAGCAGTCCTCTCGGGGGGGAAGCTTTCTTT.

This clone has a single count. The CDR3 loop reads CSVESGTRTDTQYF. The CDR3 DNA is TGCAGCGTTGAATCTGGGACCCGCACAGATACGCAGTATTTT. The chain couples TRBV29-1 to TRBJ2-3; D may be TRBD1 or TRBD2 (5 bases each). Trimming took 2 bases from V and 1 from J, leaving 10 bases between them. Looked up from germline, CDR1 is SQVTM and CDR2 is ANQGSEA. The CDR3 sequence is 14 residues long.

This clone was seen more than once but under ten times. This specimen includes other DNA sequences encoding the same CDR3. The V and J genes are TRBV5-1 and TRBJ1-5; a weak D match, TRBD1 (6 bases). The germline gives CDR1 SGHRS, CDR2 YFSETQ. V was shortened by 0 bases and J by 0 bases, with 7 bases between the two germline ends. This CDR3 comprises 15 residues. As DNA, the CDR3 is TGCGCCAGCAGCTTGGAGGGGGATAGCAATCAGCCCCAGCATTTT. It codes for CASSLEGDSNQPQHF.

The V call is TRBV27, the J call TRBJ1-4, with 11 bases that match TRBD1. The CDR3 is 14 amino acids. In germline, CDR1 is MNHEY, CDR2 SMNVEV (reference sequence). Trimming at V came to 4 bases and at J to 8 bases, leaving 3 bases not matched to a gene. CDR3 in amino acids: CASSWRDRGEKLFF. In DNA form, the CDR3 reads TGTGCCAGCAGTTGGCGGGACAGGGGGGAAAAACTGTTTTTT.

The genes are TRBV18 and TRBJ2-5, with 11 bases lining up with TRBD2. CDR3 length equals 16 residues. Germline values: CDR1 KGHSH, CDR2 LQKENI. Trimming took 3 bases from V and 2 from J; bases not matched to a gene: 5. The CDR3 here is CASSPLASGGQETQYF. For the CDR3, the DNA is TGTGCCAGCTCACCGCTGGCTAGCGGGGGGCAAGAGACCCAGTACTTC.

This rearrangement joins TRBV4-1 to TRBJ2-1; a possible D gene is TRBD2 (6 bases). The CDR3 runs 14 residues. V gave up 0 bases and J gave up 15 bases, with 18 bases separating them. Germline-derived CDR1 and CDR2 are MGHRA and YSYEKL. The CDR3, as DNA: TGCGCCAGCAGCCAAGAACCGAAAACCCCGCGGGGGTTCTTC. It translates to CASSQEPKTPRGFF.